Here is one T cell receptor beta chain with its context. The CDR3 loop spans 17 amino acids. Germline V gives CDR1 LGHDT, CDR2 YNNKEL (reference sequence). Trimming at V came to 4 bases and at J to 0 bases, leaving 10 bases not matched to a gene. This sample was taken from a study of patients and donors after allogeneic stem cell transplantation. Each CDR3 protein gets one entry after TCRdb re-called the RT-PCR reads with MiXCR. The table has 200,000 to 250,000 distinct CDR3 sequences, around 14% seen once. The sequenced material came from blood, either unsorted or a sorted T cell fraction (not recorded which). The rearrangement links TRBV3-1 to TRBJ2-5; 8 bases line up with TRBD2. The receptor's source is a human donor who was either an allogeneic HSCT recipient or a stem cell or donor lymphocyte infusion donor (not recorded which). It is not recorded whose cells these are; they may come from a transplant donor. The CDR3 bases are TGTGCCAGCAGCCCCATCAGGGCTAGCGGGTACCAAGAGACCCAGTACTTC. Its translation is CASSPIRASGYQETQYF.